The source of this TCR beta chain is a study of blood T cell repertoires in COVID-19. Across the whole study: The United States, Italy and Spain provided the acute and convalescent COVID-19 samples. The analysed material was cDNA or gDNA that came from T cells, B-cell-depleted T cells, or PBMCs.

In the study's own analysis: From reference gene primer amplification, estimates of nucleated cell counts were derived. The table came from immunoSEQ multiplex PCR; TCRdb's copy has only in-frame clones and leaves some out. The D gene and trimming were derived from the DNA, and the V and J assignments and clone size from that table. The sample shows around 200,000 clones, 86% of them seen only once. The CDR3 length is 13 residues. The V end was cut by 8 bases, the J end by 7 bases, with 12 bases between. Per the germline V gene, CDR1 is SGHTA and CDR2 is FQGTGA. The origin of this receptor is a man in his forties with acute COVID-19. Sequencing was done on a sample of PBMCs or T cells enriched from blood (not recorded which). This chain uses TRBV7-3 with TRBJ1-6; D perhaps matches TRBD1 (6 bases). The CDR3 coding sequence is TGTGCCAGCGCCAGGGGACGAAATTCACCCCTCCACTTT. Encoded protein: CASARGRNSPLHF.